This T cell receptor (beta chain) emerged from a study of T cell changes during pregnancy in multiple sclerosis. J gave up 8 bases and V 9 bases, and 15 bases lay outside the gene matches. CDR1 and CDR2 from the germline V gene are SGHVS and FNYEAQ. The CDR3 totals 16 residues. Some clones are missing from TCRdb's copy, which holds only in-frame ones; the method was immunoSEQ multiplex PCR. Among some 60,000 clones listed, nearly 95% were seen once. This material consisted of peripheral blood, taken in the first trimester of pregnancy. The chain is built from TRBV7-6 and TRBJ2-1, with 11 positions matching TRBD2. The TCR comes from a female donor with multiple sclerosis, enrolled in a pregnancy study. The CDR3 DNA reads as TGTGCCAGAAGCAGCGTAACTAGCGGGGGCTCCGATGAGCAGTTCTTC. This sequence encodes CARSSVTSGGSDEQFF.